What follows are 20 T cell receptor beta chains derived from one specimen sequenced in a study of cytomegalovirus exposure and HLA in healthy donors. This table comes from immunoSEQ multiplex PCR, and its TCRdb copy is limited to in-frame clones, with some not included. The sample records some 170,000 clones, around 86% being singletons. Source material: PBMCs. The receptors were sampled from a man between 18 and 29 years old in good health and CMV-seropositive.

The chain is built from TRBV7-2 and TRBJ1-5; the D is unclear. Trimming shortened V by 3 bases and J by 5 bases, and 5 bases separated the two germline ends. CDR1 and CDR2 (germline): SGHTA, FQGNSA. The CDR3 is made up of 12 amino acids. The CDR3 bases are TGTGCCAGCAGCTTGGTAGATCAGCCCCAGCATTTT. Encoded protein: CASSLVDQPQHF.

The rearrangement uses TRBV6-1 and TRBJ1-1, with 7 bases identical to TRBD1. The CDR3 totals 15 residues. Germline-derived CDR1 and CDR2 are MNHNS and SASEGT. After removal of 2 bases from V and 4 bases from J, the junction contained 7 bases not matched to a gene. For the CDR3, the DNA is TGTGCCAGCAGTGAACGGGACAGATCATCCACTGAAGCTTTCTTT. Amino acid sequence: CASSERDRSSTEAFF.

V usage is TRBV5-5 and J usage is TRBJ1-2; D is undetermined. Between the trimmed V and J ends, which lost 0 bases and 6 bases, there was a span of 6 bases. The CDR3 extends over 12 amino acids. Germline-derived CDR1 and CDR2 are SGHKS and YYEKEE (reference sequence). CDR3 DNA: TGTGCCAGCAGCTTGGGAACGGATGGCTACACCTTC. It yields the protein CASSLGTDGYTF.

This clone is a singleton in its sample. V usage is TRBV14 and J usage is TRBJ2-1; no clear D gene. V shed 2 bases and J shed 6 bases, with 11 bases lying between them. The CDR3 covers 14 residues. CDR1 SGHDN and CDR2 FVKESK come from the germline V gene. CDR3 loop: CASSQFVSFNEQFF. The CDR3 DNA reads TGTGCCAGCAGCCAATTTGTGAGCTTCAATGAGCAGTTCTTC.

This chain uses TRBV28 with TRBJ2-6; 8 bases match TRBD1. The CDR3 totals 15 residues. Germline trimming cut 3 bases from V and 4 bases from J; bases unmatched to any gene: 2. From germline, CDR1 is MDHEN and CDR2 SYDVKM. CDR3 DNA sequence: TGTGCCAGCAGTTTCCAGGGGGCCGGGGCCAACGTCCTGACTTTC. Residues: CASSFQGAGANVLTF.

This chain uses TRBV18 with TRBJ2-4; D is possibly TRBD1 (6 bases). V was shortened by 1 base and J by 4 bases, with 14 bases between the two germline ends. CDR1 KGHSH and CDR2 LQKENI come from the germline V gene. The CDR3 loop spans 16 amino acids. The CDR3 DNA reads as TGTGCCAGCTCACCACAACAGGGTAATACGAAAAACATTCAGTACTTC. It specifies CASSPQQGNTKNIQYF.

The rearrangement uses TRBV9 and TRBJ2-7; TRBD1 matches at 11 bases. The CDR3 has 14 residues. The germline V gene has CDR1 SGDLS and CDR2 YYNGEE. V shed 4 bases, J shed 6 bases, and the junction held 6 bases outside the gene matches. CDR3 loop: CASSTGQGEGEQYF. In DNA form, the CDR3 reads TGTGCCAGCAGCACGGGACAGGGGGAAGGCGAGCAGTACTTC.

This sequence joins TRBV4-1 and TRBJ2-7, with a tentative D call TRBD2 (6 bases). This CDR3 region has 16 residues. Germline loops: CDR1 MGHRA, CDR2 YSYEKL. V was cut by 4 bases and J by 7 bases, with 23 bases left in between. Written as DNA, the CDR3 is TGCGCCAGCAGCCCAGACAAAGCCAGGTCTCGGGGGGAGCAGTACTTC. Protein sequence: CASSPDKARSRGEQYF.

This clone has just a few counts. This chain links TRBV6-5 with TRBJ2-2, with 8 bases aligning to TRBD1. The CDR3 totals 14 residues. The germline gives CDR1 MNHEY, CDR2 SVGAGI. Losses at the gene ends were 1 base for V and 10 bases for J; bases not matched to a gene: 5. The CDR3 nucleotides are TGTGCCAGCAGTTACTGGACAGGGAACGAGGAGCTGTTTTTT. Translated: CASSYWTGNEELFF.

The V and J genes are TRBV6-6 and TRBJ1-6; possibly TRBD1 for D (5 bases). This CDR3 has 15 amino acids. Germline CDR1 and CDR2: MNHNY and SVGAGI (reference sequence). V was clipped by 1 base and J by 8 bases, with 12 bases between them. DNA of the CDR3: TGTGCCAGCAGTTACTACGGGACTCCGGATTCACCCCTCCACTTT. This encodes CASSYYGTPDSPLHF.

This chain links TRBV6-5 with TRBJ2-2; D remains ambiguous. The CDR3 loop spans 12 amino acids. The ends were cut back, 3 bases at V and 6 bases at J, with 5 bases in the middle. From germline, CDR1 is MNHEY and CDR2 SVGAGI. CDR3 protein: CASSYAAGELFF. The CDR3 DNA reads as TGTGCCAGCAGTTATGCAGCCGGGGAGCTGTTTTTT.

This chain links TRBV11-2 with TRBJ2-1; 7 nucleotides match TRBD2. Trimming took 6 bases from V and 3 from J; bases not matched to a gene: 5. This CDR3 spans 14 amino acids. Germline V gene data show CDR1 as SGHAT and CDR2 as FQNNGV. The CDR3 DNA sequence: TGTGCCAGCAGGTCATGGGGGGGCTACAATGAGCAGTTCTTC. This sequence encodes CASRSWGGYNEQFF.

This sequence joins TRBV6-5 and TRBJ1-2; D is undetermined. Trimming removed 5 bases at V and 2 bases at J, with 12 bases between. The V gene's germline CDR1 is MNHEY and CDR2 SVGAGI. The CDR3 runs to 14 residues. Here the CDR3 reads CASSLGERNYGYTF. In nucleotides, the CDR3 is TGTGCCAGCAGTCTAGGAGAGAGAAACTATGGCTACACCTTC.

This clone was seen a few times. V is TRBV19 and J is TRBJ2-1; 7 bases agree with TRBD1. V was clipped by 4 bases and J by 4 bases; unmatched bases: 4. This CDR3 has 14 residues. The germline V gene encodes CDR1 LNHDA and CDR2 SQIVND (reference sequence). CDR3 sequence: CASSRQGLYNEQFF. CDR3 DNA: TGTGCCAGTAGTAGACAGGGTCTATACAATGAGCAGTTCTTC. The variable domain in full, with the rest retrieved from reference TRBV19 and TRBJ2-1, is DGGITQSPKYLFRKEGQNVTLSCEQNLNHDAMYWYRQDPGQGLRLIYYSQIVNDFQKGDIAEGYSVSREKKESFPLTVTSAQKNPTAFYLCASSRQGLYNEQFFGPGTRLTVL.

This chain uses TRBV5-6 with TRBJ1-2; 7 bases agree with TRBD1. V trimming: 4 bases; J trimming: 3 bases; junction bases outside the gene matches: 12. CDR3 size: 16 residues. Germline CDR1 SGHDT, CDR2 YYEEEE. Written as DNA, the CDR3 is TGTGCCAGCAGCAAAAATAACAGGGGTCGCTACTATGGCTACACCTTC. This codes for CASSKNNRGRYYGYTF. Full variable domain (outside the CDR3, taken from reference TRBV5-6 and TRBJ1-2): DAGVTQSPTHLIKTRGQQVTLRCSPKSGHDTVSWYQQALGQGPQFIFQYYEEEERQRGNFPDRFSGHQFPNYSSELNVNALLLGDSALYLCASSKNNRGRYYGYTFGSGTRLTVV.

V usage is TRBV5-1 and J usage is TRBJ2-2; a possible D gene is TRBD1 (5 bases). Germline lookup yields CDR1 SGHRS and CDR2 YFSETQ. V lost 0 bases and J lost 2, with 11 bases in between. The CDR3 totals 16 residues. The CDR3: CASSLAGRANTGELFF. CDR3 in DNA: TGCGCCAGCAGCTTGGCAGGCAGGGCTAACACCGGGGAGCTGTTTTTT.

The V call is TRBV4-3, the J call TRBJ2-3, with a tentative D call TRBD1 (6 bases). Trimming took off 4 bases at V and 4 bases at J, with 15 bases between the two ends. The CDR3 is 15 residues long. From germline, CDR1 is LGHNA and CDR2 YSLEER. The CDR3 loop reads CASSPLQGIADTQYF. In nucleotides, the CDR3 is TGCGCCAGCAGCCCACTACAGGGTATCGCAGATACGCAGTATTTT.

CDR3 sequence: CASSRAGGASTDTQYF. The CDR3 nucleotides are TGCGCCAGCAGCCGGGCCGGGGGGGCCAGCACAGATACGCAGTATTTT. The V call is TRBV4-1, the J call TRBJ2-3, with 8 nucleotides matching TRBD2. This CDR3 has 16 residues. The trim removed 4 bases at V and 0 bases at J, leaving 6 bases unmatched. Germline loops: CDR1 MGHRA, CDR2 YSYEKL.

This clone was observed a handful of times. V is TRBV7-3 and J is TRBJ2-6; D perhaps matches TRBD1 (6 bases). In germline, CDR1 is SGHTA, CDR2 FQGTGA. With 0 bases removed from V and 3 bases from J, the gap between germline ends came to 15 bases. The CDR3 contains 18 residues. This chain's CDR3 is CASSLTAGDLGGANVLTF. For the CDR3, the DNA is TGTGCCAGCAGCTTAACGGCAGGGGATTTAGGTGGGGCCAACGTCCTGACTTTC. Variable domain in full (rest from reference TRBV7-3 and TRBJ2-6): GAGVSQTPSNKVTEKGKYVELRCDPISGHTALYWYRQSLGQGPEFLIYFQGTGAADDSGLPNDRFFAVRPEGSVSTLKIQRTERGDSAVYLCASSLTAGDLGGANVLTFGAGSRLTVL.

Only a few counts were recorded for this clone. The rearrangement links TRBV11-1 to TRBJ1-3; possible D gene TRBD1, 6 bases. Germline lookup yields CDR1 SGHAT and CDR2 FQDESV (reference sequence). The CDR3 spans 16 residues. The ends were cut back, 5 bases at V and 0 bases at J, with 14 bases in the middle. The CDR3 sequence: CASSARQESSGNTIYF. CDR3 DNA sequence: TGTGCCAGCAGCGCTAGACAGGAGAGCTCTGGAAACACCATATATTTT.